The T cell receptor (beta chain) under discussion was sequenced for a study of blood T cell repertoires in COVID-19. Per germline, CDR1 LGHDT and CDR2 YNNKEL (reference sequence). The CDR3 runs to 12 residues. V shed 8 bases and J shed 6 bases, with 10 bases lying between them. Cohort 3 donors counted as recovered after two negative PCRs, clearance, or resolved symptoms. The repertoire was sequenced with immunoSEQ multiplex PCR; TCRdb's copy has only in-frame clones and lacks some. This repertoire shows around 330,000 clones, about nine tenths found once; its top ten account for approximately 8.8%. The sequence derives from a woman aged 40 to 50 who had recovered from COVID-19. Source material: PBMCs or T cells enriched from blood (not recorded which). The V call is TRBV3-1 (or the pseudogene TRBV3-2), the J call TRBJ2-2; TRBD2 is a possible D gene (5 bases). In DNA, the CDR3 is TGTGCCAGCGGGAGAGATCCCGGGGAGCTGTTTTTT. Protein product: CASGRDPGELFF.